The 18 T cell receptor beta chains in this list originate from one sample, sequenced in a study of CD8+CD57+ T cells in acquired aplastic anemia. The patients chosen for sequencing had shown expansion of CD8+CD57+ cells (detected by flow cytometry). TCR beta VDJ and CDR3 profiles were obtained from a genomic DNA template. TCRdb re-analysed the reads in MiXCR, keeping a single row per CDR3 protein. The sample carries roughly 200,000 distinct CDR3 sequences, roughly 65% recorded once. Specimen: sorted CD4+, CD8+, or CD8+CD57+ T cells (not recorded which) from PBMCs. Receptors were obtained from a human donor with aplastic anemia.

This clonotype was detected ten times or more. The chain links TRBV19 to TRBJ1-5; D call uncertain. This CDR3 comprises 12 residues. Germline lookup yields CDR1 LNHDA and CDR2 SQIVND (reference sequence). The V gene lost 4 bases and the J gene lost 7 bases, with 8 bases spanning the gap. CDR3 nucleotide sequence: TGTGCCAGTAGTAACCAAGGGCAGCCCCAGCATTTT. It codes for CASSNQGQPQHF.

In regard to this clonotype: The junction differs from germline at one of its ends, possibly a read error. The chain uses TRBV15 and TRBJ1-2; 9 bases fit TRBD1. The CDR3 spans 14 residues. CDR1 LNHNV and CDR2 YYDKDF come from the germline V gene (reference sequence). The CDR3 region is CATSGDRGRYGYTF. The CDR3 coding sequence is TGTGCCACCAGCGGAGACAGGGGGAGATATGGCTACACCTTC.

The chain joins TRBV20-1 to TRBJ1-3, with D hard to call. CDR3 size: 13 residues. Germline V gives CDR1 DFQATT, CDR2 SNEGSKA (reference sequence). Trimming left V 6 bases short and J 3 bases short, with 12 bases between. CDR3: CSAQPLDGNTIYF. Written as DNA, the CDR3 is TGCAGTGCCCAGCCCCTTGATGGAAACACCATATATTTT.

This clonotype was seen a handful of times. V and J are TRBV2 and TRBJ1-6; D call uncertain. Germline CDR1 is SNHLY and CDR2 is FYNNEI. The CDR3 has 13 residues. The germline V and J ends were trimmed by 6 bases and 10 bases, with 13 bases remaining between them. The CDR3 spells CASRGRERSPLHF. CDR3 DNA sequence: TGTGCCAGCAGGGGAAGGGAGAGATCACCCCTCCACTTT.

J is TRBJ1-1 and V is TRBV29-1, with 9 bases identical to TRBD1. Unmatched junction bases numbered 22, after V lost 4 bases and J lost 4 bases. The CDR3 has 19 residues. CDR1 is SQVTM and CDR2 is ANQGSEA in the germline V gene. The CDR3 nucleotides are TGCAGCGTTGTGGCCCCCAGCAGACCATCTGGACAGGGGACCACTGAAGCTTTCTTT. This encodes CSVVAPSRPSGQGTTEAFF.

The gene calls are TRBV20-1 and TRBJ2-5; D not resolved. The CDR3 has 15 amino acids. Trimming left V 2 bases short and J 8 bases short, with 21 bases between. Germline V gene sequence: CDR1 DFQATT, CDR2 SNEGSKA (reference sequence). The CDR3 region is CSARSGVANKRTQYF. CDR3 bases: TGCAGTGCTAGAAGTGGTGTCGCTAATAAGAGAACCCAGTACTTC.

For the CDR3, the DNA is TGTGCCAGCAGCCACTGGGCCGAAGAGACCCAGTACTTC. Translation: CASSHWAEETQYF. The chain employs TRBV14 and TRBJ2-5; D unresolved. CDR1 SGHDN and CDR2 FVKESK come from the germline V gene. V lost 3 bases and J lost 3, with 8 bases in between. The CDR3 has 13 amino acids.

This clonotype was seen only a few times. This is likely a read error, given that the CDR3 carries no conserved phenylalanine or tryptophan at its end. It is unclear where the CDR3 begins or ends on the DNA, so no DNA is shown, and the CDR3 is as TCRdb lists it. The V gene is TRBV7-8, the J gene TRBJ2-1; the D call TRBD1 from the table was never checked on the DNA. Germline CDR1 reads SGHVS; CDR2 reads FQNEAQ. The length of the CDR3 is 9 amino acids, counting both ends. This chain's CDR3 is CASSLGGQT.

The chain employs TRBV19 and TRBJ1-4; D is ambiguous. Germline CDR1 reads LNHDA; CDR2 reads SQIVND (reference sequence). This CDR3 is built from 11 residues. V lost 9 bases and J lost 13, with 15 bases in between. Written as DNA, the CDR3 is TGTGCCAGCAGCTCCGGGCCACTACTGTTTTTT. It translates to CASSSGPLLFF.

This clonotype was observed at least ten times. The genes are TRBV4-1 and TRBJ2-5; D is possibly TRBD2 (5 bases). Trimming shortened V by 5 bases and J by 4 bases, and 14 bases separated the two germline ends. The CDR3 spans 14 residues. Germline V CDR1 and CDR2: MGHRA, YSYEKL. In DNA, the CDR3 is TGCGCCAGCAGCTTCGATCGGGGTGGAGAGACCCAGTACTTC. It codes for CASSFDRGGETQYF.

The J gene is TRBJ2-7, the V gene TRBV7-2, with no clear D. There are 13 residues in the CDR3. Germline-derived CDR1 and CDR2 are SGHTA and FQGNSA. V was shortened by 1 base and J by 7 bases, with 11 bases between the two germline ends. CDR3: CASSLVPRVEQYF. CDR3 DNA: TGTGCCAGCAGCTTAGTACCACGGGTTGAGCAGTACTTC.

This chain joins TRBV5-1 and TRBJ1-4; D is possibly TRBD1 (5 bases). The CDR3 sequence is 14 residues long. The germline CDR1 and CDR2 sequences are SGHRS and YFSETQ. Trimming removed 7 bases at V and 6 bases at J, with 16 bases between. CDR3 nucleotides: TGCGCCAGCCCTACGGAGGGGTCGGATGAAAAACTGTTTTTT. This sequence encodes CASPTEGSDEKLFF.

The chain carries TRBV5-5 and TRBJ2-3; D is perhaps TRBD2 (6 bases). Trimming stripped 1 base from V and 0 bases from J, with 12 bases between. The germline V gene has CDR1 SGHKS and CDR2 YYEKEE (reference sequence). The CDR3 sequence is 16 residues long. CDR3 nucleotides: TGTGCCAGCAGCTTGCCATCTGCGGGGAGCACAGATACGCAGTATTTT. It is translated as CASSLPSAGSTDTQYF.

The V and J genes are TRBV20-1 and TRBJ2-5; D is uncertain. The CDR3 has 9 amino acids. Trimming shortened V by 0 bases and J by 11 bases, and 4 bases separated the two germline ends. Germline V gives CDR1 DFQATT, CDR2 SNEGSKA (reference sequence). The CDR3 region has the DNA TGCAGTGCTAGAGAGGGACAGTACTTC. Translated: CSAREGQYF.

The J gene is TRBJ2-1, the V gene TRBV20-1; TRBD2 matches at 7 bases. After removal of 5 bases from V and 9 bases from J, the junction contained 10 bases not matched to a gene. There are 13 residues in the CDR3. Per the germline V gene, CDR1 is DFQATT and CDR2 is SNEGSKA (reference sequence). CDR3 DNA: TGCAGTGCTTCCACCGCGACTAGCCGTGAGCAGTTCTTC. Amino acids: CSASTATSREQFF.

This rearrangement joins TRBV10-2 to TRBJ2-5, with 14 bases fitting TRBD2. CDR1 and CDR2 (germline): WSHSY, SAAADI. The CDR3 contains 18 residues. Germline trimming cut 5 bases from V and 2 bases from J; bases unmatched to any gene: 10. CDR3 nucleotides: TGCGCCAGCAGTTCCGGGACTAGCGGGGGAACACCACAAGAGACCCAGTACTTC. Translation gives CASSSGTSGGTPQETQYF.

As to this clonotype: The junction departs from the called germline gene at one end, perhaps through a read error. The J gene is TRBJ2-2, the V gene TRBV10-3; maybe TRBD1 (6 bases). CDR1 is ENHRY and CDR2 is SYGVKD in the germline V gene. There are 15 residues in the CDR3. CDR3 protein: CASSPSGHNTGELLF. CDR3 nucleotide sequence: TGTGCCAGCAGCCCTTCGGGACACAACACCGGGGAGCTGCTTTTT.

This clonotype was detected many times. This rearrangement joins TRBV6-6 to TRBJ1-1; D may be TRBD1 (5 bases). There are 14 residues in the CDR3. The V gene's germline CDR1 is MNHNY and CDR2 SVGAGI (reference sequence). The ends were cut back, 6 bases at V and 4 bases at J, with 15 bases in the middle. CDR3 DNA: TGTGCCAGCAGCAGGTCGGCAGGGAGCACTGAAGCTTTCTTT. Protein sequence: CASSRSAGSTEAFF.